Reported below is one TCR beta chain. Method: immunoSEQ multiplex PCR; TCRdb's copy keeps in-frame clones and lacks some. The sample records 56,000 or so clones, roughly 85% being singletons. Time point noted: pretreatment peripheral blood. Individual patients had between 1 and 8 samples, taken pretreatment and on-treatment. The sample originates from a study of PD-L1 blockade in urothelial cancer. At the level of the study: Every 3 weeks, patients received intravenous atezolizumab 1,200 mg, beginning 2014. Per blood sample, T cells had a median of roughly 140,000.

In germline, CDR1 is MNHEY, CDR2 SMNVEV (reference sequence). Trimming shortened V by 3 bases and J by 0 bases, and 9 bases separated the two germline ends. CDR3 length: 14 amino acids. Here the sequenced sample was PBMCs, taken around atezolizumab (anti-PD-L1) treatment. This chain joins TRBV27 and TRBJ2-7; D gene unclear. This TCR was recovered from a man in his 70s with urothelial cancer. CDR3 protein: CASSFAVRSYEQYF. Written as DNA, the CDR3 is TGTGCCAGCAGTTTCGCGGTCCGCTCCTACGAGCAGTACTTC.